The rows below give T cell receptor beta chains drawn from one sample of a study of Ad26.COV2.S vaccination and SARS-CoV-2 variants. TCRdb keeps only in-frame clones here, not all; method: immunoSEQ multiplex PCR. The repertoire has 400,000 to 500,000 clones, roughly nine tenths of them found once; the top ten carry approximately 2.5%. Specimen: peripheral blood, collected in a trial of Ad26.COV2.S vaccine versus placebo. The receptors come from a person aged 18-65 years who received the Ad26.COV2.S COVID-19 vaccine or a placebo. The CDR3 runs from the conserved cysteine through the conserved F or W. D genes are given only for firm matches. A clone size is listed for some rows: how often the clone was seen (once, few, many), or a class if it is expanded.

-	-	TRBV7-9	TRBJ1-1	CASSLVGETEAFF	TGTGCCAGCAGCTTAGTGGGGGAAACTGAAGCTTTCTTT
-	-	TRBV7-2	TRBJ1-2	CASSLVAGTGGYTF	TGTGCCAGCAGCTTAGTGGCAGGGACGGGAGGCTACACCTTC
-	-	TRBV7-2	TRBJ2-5	CASSFVGQHQETQYF	TGTGCCAGCAGCTTCGTAGGACAGCACCAAGAGACCCAGTACTTC
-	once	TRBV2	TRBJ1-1	CASSLGGSSEAFF	TGTGCCAGCAGCCTGGGGGGTAGTTCTGAAGCTTTCTTT
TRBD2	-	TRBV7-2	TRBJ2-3	CASSLRLAGPLQGPFTQYF	TGTGCCAGCAGCTTACGACTAGCGGGGCCCTTACAGGGACCCTTCACGCAGTATTTT
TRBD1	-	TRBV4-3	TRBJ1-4	CASSQLPGQGLSLFF	TGCGCCAGCAGCCAGTTACCGGGACAGGGGCTTTCACTGTTTTTT
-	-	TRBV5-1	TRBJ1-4	CASSPGPPNEKLFF	TGCGCCAGCAGCCCCGGACCGCCTAATGAAAAACTGTTTTTT
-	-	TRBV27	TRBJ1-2	CASSPRTESYGYTF	TGTGCCAGCAGTCCGCGGACCGAGTCCTATGGCTACACCTTC
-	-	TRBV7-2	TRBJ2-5	CASSKTSPQETQYF	TGTGCCAGCAGCAAGACTAGTCCCCAAGAGACCCAGTACTTC
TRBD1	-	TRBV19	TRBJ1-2	CASSSGGLGYTF	TGTGCCAGTAGTTCAGGGGGCCTTGGCTACACCTTC
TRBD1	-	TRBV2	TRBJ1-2	CASRPGQGVRGYTF	TGTGCCAGCAGACCCGGACAGGGGGTTCGTGGCTACACCTTC
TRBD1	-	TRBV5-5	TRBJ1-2	CASSLAPQGAGGYTF	TGTGCCAGCAGCTTGGCCCCGCAGGGGGCCGGTGGCTACACCTTC
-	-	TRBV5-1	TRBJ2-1	CASSLGTLIYNEQFF	TGCGCCAGCAGCTTGGGGACTCTGATCTACAATGAGCAGTTCTTC
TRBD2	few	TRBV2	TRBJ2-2	CASSGSPSGVTGELFF	TGTGCCAGCAGTGGAAGCCCTAGCGGGGTCACCGGGGAGCTGTTTTTT
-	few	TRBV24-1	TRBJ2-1	CATSDVTRGGYSYNEQFF	TGTGCCACCAGTGATGTGACTAGAGGGGGATACTCCTACAATGAGCAGTTCTTC
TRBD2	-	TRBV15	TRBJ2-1	CATSRGGTSGVYNEQFF	TGTGCCACCAGCAGAGGTGGGACTAGCGGGGTTTACAATGAGCAGTTCTTC
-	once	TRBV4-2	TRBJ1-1	CASSPGGGGLTEAFF	TGTGCCAGCAGCCCCGGCGGGGGAGGGCTCACTGAAGCTTTCTTT
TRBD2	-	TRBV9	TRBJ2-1	CASSVGGSSSNEQFF	TGTGCCAGCAGCGTAGGCGGGAGCAGTTCCAATGAGCAGTTCTTC
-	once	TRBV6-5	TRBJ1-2	CASSQPDRRGLYTF	TGTGCCAGCAGTCAACCAGACAGGAGGGGCCTCTACACCTTC
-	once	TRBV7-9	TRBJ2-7	CASSPTGHSYEQYF	TGTGCCAGCAGCCCGACAGGACACTCCTACGAGCAGTACTTC
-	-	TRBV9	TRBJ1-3	CASSDTGIGNTIYF	TGTGCCAGCAGTGACACAGGGATTGGAAACACCATATATTTT
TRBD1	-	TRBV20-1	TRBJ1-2	CSAWDRAGYTF	TGCAGTGCCTGGGACAGGGCTGGCTACACCTTC
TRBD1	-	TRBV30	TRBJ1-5	CAWGQGGSQPQHF	TGTGCCTGGGGACAGGGCGGTAGTCAGCCCCAGCATTTT
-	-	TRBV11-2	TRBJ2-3	CASSWNINTQYF	TGTGCCAGCAGCTGGAACATTAATACGCAGTATTTT
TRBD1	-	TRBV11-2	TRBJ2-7	CASSLHTGTGVFYEQYF	TGTGCCAGCAGCTTACATACAGGGACAGGGGTATTCTACGAGCAGTACTTC
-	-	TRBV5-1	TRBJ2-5	CASSLPSRGSKTQYF	TGCGCCAGCAGCCTACCTAGTAGGGGGAGCAAGACCCAGTACTTC
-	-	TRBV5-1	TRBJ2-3	CASSLVLGGSTDTQYF	TGCGCCAGCAGCTTGGTACTAGGAGGTAGCACAGATACGCAGTATTTT
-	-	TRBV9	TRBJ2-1	CASSFRSSSSYNEQFF	TGTGCCAGCAGCTTTCGCAGTTCAAGCTCCTACAATGAGCAGTTCTTC
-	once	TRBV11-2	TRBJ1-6	CASSFLRFASHSPLHF	TGTGCCAGCAGCTTTCTTCGGTTTGCATCACATTCACCCCTCCACTTT
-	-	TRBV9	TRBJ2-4	CASSTTLAKNIQYF	TGTGCCAGCAGCACGACACTGGCCAAAAACATTCAGTACTTC
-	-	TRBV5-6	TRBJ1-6	CASSLLMVQNSPLHF	TGTGCCAGCAGCCTGTTGATGGTGCAGAATTCACCCCTCCACTTT
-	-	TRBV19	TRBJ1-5	CASSSWSSNQPQHF	TGTGCCAGTAGTAGTTGGTCTAGCAATCAGCCCCAGCATTTT
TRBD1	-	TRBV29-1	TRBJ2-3	CSVDRGLGDTQYF	TGCAGCGTGGACAGGGGGCTGGGTGATACGCAGTATTTT
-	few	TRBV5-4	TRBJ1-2	CASSLSGPGLYGYTF	TGTGCCAGCAGCTTGTCGGGACCTGGACTTTATGGCTACACCTTC
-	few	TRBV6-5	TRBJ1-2	CASTHPTGYGYTF	TGTGCCAGCACCCACCCCACGGGCTATGGCTACACCTTC
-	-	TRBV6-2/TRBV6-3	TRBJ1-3	CASSYGPRDSGNTIYF	TGTGCCAGCAGTTACGGACCGCGAGACTCTGGAAACACCATATATTTT
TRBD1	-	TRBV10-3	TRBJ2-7	CAISWAQGARPYEQYF	TGTGCCATCAGTTGGGCCCAGGGGGCACGTCCCTACGAGCAGTACTTC
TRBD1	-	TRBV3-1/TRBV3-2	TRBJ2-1	CASSPIGQGDFLNEQFF	TGTGCCAGCAGCCCAATAGGACAGGGGGATTTCTTGAATGAGCAGTTCTTC
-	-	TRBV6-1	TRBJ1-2	CASSESAGVGYGYTF	TGTGCCAGCAGTGAGAGCGCAGGGGTGGGGTATGGCTACACCTTC
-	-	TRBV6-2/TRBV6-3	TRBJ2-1	CASSYSGASTYNEQFF	TGTGCCAGCAGTTACTCTGGGGCATCCACCTACAATGAGCAGTTCTTC
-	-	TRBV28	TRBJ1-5	CASSLAIGNQPQHF	TGTGCCAGCAGTTTGGCCATCGGCAATCAGCCCCAGCATTTT
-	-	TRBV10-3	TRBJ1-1	CAISRDTLNTEAFF	TGTGCCATCAGCCGGGACACCCTGAACACTGAAGCTTTCTTT
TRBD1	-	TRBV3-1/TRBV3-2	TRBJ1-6	CASSQSGTGTSPLHF	TGTGCCAGCAGTCAATCGGGGACAGGGACCTCACCCCTCCACTTT
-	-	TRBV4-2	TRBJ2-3	CASSQDPPSETQYF	TGTGCCAGCAGCCAAGATCCTCCGTCCGAGACGCAGTATTTT
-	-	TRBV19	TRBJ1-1	CASSTTYRNFGMNTEAFF	TGTGCCAGTAGTACGACCTACAGGAACTTCGGAATGAACACTGAAGCTTTCTTT
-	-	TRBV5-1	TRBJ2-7	CASSLGRLNSYEQYF	TGCGCCAGCAGCTTGGGCCGGTTGAACTCCTACGAGCAGTACTTC
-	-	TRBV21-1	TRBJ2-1	CASGGGHIRNEQFF	TGTGCCAGCGGTGGGGGTCATATCCGCAATGAGCAGTTCTTC
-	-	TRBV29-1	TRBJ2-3	CSVGIDTQYF	TGCAGCGTTGGGATAGATACGCAGTATTTT
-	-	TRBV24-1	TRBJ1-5	CATSDDLGQPQHF	TGTGCCACCAGTGATGACCTAGGGCAGCCCCAGCATTTT
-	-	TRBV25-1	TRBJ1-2	CASSGGYGYTF	TGTGCCAGCAGTGGGGGTTATGGCTACACCTTC
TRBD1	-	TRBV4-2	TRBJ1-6	CASSQRTGNDNSPLHF	TGTGCCAGCAGCCAAAGGACAGGGAACGATAATTCACCCCTCCACTTT
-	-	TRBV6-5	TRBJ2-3	CASSYNGETGTDTQYF	TGTGCCAGCAGTTACAATGGGGAGACGGGCACAGATACGCAGTATTTT